This TCR beta chain stems from a study of early T cells in non-severe SARS-CoV-2 infection. One entry per CDR3 protein results from TCRdb running MiXCR on the 5' RACE reads. This table has 70,000 to 75,000 distinct CDR3 sequences, around 13% appearing once. This CDR3 has 14 amino acids. The germline CDR1 and CDR2 sequences are LGHNA and YNFKEQ. Trimming took off 2 bases at V and 4 bases at J, with 11 bases between the two ends. Material for sequencing was whole blood. The source is an adult who was a healthcare worker with PCR-confirmed SARS-CoV-2 infection or an uninfected control (not recorded which). The V call is TRBV4-2, the J call TRBJ1-2; no definite D call. The CDR3, as DNA: TGTGCCAGCAGCCAAAGGGAGACCATCTATGGCTACACCTTC. Amino acids: CASSQRETIYGYTF.